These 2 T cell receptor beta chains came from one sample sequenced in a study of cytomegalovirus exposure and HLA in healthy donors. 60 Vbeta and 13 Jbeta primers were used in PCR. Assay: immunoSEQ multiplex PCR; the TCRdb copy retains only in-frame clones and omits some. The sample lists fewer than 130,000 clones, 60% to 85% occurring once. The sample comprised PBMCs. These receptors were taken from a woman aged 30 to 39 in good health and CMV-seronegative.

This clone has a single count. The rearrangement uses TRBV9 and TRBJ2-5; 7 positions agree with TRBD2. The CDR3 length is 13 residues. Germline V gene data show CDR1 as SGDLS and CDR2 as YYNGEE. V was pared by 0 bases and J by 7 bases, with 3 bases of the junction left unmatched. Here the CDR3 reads CASSVGEGVTQYF. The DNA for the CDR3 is TGTGCCAGCAGCGTAGGGGAGGGTGTGACCCAGTACTTC.

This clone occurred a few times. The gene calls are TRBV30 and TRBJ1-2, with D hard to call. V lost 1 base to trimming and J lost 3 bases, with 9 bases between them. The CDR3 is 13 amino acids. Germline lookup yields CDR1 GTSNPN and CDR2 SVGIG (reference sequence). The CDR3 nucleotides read TGTGCCTGGAGTGACGGGTACGACTATGGCTACACCTTC. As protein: CAWSDGYDYGYTF. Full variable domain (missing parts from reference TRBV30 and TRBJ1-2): SQTIHQWPATLVQPVGSPLSLECTVEGTSNPNLYWYRQAAGRGLQLLFYSVGIGQISSEVPQNLSASRPQDRQFILSSKKLLLSDSGFYLCAWSDGYDYGYTFGSGTRLTVV.